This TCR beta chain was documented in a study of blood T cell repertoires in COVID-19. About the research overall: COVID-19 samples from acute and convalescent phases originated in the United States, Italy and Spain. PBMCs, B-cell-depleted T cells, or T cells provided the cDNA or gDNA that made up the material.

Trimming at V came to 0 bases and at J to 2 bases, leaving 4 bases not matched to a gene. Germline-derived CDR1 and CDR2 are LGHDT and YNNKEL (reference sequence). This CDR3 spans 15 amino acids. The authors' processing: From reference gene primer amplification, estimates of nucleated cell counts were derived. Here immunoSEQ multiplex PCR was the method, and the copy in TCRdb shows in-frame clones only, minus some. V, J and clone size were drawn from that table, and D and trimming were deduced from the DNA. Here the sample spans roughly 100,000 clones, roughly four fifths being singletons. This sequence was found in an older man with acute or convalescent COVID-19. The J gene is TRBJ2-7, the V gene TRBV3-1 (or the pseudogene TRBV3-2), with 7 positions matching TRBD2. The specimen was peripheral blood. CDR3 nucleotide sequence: TGTGCCAGCAGCCAAGATTGGGGAGGGGCCTACGAGCAGTACTTC. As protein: CASSQDWGGAYEQYF.